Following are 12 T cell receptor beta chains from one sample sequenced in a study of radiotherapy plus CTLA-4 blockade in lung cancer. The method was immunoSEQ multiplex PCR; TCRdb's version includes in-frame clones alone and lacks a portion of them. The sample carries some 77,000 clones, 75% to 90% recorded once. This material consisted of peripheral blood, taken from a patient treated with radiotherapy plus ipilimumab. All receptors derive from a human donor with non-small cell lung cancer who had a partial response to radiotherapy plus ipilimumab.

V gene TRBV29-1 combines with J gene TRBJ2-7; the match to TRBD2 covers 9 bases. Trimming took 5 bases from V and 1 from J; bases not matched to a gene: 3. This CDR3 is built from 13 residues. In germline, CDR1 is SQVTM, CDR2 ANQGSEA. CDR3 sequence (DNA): TGCAGCGTTCGGACTAGCGAGTCCTACGAGCAGTACTTC. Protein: CSVRTSESYEQYF.

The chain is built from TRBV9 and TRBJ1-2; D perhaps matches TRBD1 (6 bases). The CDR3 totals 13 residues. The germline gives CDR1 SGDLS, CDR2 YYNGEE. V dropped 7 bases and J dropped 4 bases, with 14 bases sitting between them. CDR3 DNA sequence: TGTGCCAGCGGAGGGGGGGGCTTCTATGGCTACACCTTC. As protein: CASGGGGFYGYTF.

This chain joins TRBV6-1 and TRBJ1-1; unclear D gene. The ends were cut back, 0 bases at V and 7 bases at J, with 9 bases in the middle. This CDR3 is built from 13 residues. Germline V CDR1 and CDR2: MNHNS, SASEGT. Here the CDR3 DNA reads TGTGCCAGCAGTGAAGCGCAGGCTTTTGAAGCTTTCTTT. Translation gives CASSEAQAFEAFF.

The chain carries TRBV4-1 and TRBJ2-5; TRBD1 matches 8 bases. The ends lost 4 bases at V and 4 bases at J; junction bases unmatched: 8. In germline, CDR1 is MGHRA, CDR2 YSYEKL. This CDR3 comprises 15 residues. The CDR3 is CASSRTDRDVETQYF. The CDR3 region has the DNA TGCGCCAGCAGCCGAACGGACAGGGATGTAGAGACCCAGTACTTC.

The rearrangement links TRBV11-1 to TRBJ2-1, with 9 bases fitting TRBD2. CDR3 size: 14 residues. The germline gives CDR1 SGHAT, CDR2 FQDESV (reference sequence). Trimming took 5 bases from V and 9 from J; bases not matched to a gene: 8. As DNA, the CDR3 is TGTGCCAGCAGCCCAGGACTAGCGCGAGGTGAGCAGTTCTTC. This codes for CASSPGLARGEQFF.

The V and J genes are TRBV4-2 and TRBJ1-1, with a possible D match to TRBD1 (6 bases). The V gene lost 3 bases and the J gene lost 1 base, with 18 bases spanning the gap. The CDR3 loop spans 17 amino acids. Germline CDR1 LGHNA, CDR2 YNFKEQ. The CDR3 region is CASSQGGAGHGNTEAFF. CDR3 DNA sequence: TGTGCCAGCAGCCAGGGGGGGGCAGGGCATGGGAACACTGAAGCTTTCTTT.

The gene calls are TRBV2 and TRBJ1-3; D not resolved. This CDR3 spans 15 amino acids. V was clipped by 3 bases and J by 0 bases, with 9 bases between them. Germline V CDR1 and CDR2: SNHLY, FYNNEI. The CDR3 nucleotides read TGTGCCAGCAGTGACCTACCGATCTCTGGAAACACCATATATTTT. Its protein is CASSDLPISGNTIYF.

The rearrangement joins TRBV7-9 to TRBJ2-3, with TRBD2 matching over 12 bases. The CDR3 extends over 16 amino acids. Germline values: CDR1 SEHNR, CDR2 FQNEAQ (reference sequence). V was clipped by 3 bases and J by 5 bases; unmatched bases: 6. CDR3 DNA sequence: TGTGCCAGCAGCTTCCTCCTGGGACTAGCGGGAGATACGCAGTATTTT. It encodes CASSFLLGLAGDTQYF.

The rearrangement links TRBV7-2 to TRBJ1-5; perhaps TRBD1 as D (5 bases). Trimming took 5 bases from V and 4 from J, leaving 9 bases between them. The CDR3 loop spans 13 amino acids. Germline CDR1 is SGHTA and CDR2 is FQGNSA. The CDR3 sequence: CASSGGGNQPQHF. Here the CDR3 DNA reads TGTGCCAGCAGCGGGGGGGGGAATCAGCCCCAGCATTTT. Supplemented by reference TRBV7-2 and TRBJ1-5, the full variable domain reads GAGVSQSPSNKVTEKGKDVELRCDPISGHTALYWYRQSLGQGLEFLIYFQGNSAPDKSGLPSDRFSAERTGGSVSTLTIQRTQQEDSAVYLCASSGGGNQPQHFGDGTRLSIL.

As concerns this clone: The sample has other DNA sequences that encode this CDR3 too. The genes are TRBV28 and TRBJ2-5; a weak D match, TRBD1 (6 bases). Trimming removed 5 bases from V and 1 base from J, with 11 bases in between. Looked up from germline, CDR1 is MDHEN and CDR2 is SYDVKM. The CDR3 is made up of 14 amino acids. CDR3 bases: TGTGCCAGCAGTCCACGACAGGTCCAAGAGACCCAGTACTTC. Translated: CASSPRQVQETQYF.

CDR3 sequence: CASSLMGAADDEQFF. The CDR3 DNA reads TGTGCCAGCAGCTTAATGGGGGCAGCCGACGATGAGCAGTTCTTC. This chain joins TRBV7-9 and TRBJ2-1, with D maybe TRBD1 (6 bases). V shed 2 bases and J shed 8 bases, with 16 bases lying between them. The germline gives CDR1 SEHNR, CDR2 FQNEAQ (reference sequence). The CDR3 sequence is 15 residues long.

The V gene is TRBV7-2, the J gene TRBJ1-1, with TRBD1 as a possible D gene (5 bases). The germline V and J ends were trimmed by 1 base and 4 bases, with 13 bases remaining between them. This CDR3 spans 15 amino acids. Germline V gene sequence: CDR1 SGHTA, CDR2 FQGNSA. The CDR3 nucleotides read TGTGCCAGCAGCTTAGGAGTGGGCAGGGTCACTGAAGCTTTCTTT. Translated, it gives CASSLGVGRVTEAFF.